The rows below give T cell receptor beta chains drawn from one sample of a study of blood T cell repertoires in COVID-19. Clones were read by immunoSEQ multiplex PCR, and TCRdb kept only the in-frame ones, dropping some. The sample lists around 180,000 clones, about nine tenths occurring once. Sequencing used peripheral blood. All receptors derive from a man aged 55 to 70 with acute or convalescent COVID-19. Both conserved end residues are part of each CDR3. The D gene is left open where the match is weak.

j_call | v_call | d_call | cdr3_aa | cdr3_nt
TRBJ1-1 | TRBV7-2 | TRBD1 | CASSWGTVMNTEAFF | TGTGCCAGCAGCTGGGGGACAGTGATGAACACTGAAGCTTTCTTT
TRBJ1-5 | TRBV2 | . | CASAVEGVNQPQHF | TGTGCCAGCGCAGTGGAGGGAGTCAATCAGCCCCAGCATTTT
TRBJ1-5 | TRBV6-5 | . | CASRRGSNQPQHF | TGTGCCAGCAGACGGGGAAGCAATCAGCCCCAGCATTTT
TRBJ2-3 | TRBV5-1 | TRBD1 | CASRRDRGADTQYF | TGCGCCAGCCGCCGGGACAGGGGGGCAGATACGCAGTATTTT
TRBJ1-4 | TRBV5-1 | . | CASSLAQSNEKLFF | TGCGCCAGCAGCTTGGCTCAAAGCAATGAAAAACTGTTTTTT
TRBJ1-5 | TRBV30 | . | CAWTGGSNQPQHF | TGTGCCTGGACGGGGGGTAGCAATCAGCCCCAGCATTTT
TRBJ1-2 | TRBV19 | . | CASRHHDSNYGYTF | TGTGCCAGTAGGCATCACGACAGCAACTATGGCTACACCTTC
TRBJ2-7 | TRBV20-1 | . | CSARGTEQYF | TGCAGTGCTAGAGGGACAGAGCAGTACTTC
TRBJ1-5 | TRBV9 | . | CASSMGASNQPQHF | TGTGCCAGCAGCATGGGAGCCAGCAATCAGCCCCAGCATTTT
TRBJ1-4 | TRBV11-3 | TRBD1 | CASSLKAGGSEKLFF | TGTGCCAGCAGCTTAAAGGCAGGGGGTAGTGAAAAACTGTTTTTT